The 29 T cell receptor beta chains reported below all come from one sample, sequenced in a study of OX40 agonist ivuxolimab in advanced cancers. Libraries were prepared by immunoSEQ multiplex PCR; TCRdb keeps only in-frame clonotypes and omits some of them. The sample holds approximately 69,000 clones; 85% to 90% are singletons and the top ten take around 2.7%. This specimen consisted of CD4+ or CD8+ T cells sorted from blood, obtained in a trial of the OX40 agonist ivuxolimab. These receptors came from an adult with an advanced solid tumor such as melanoma, head and neck, liver or kidney cancer.

The J gene is TRBJ1-3, the V gene TRBV19; tentatively, D is TRBD1 (5 bases). CDR1 is LNHDA, CDR2 SQIVND, per germline (reference sequence). Trimming took 4 bases from V and 0 from J, leaving 10 bases between them. This CDR3 contains 15 residues. The CDR3 bases are TGTGCCAGTAGTACTTTCGACAGCTCTGGAAACACCATATATTTT. Encoded protein: CASSTFDSSGNTIYF.

This chain links TRBV30 with TRBJ1-5; possibly TRBD1 for D (5 bases). The CDR3 is made up of 14 amino acids. V shed 6 bases and J shed 7 bases, with 19 bases lying between them. The germline V gene encodes CDR1 GTSNPN and CDR2 SVGIG (reference sequence). The CDR3 sequence is CACSGGASDQPQHF. For the CDR3, the DNA is TGTGCCTGCTCCGGAGGGGCGTCGGACCAGCCCCAGCATTTT. The full variable domain, completed using reference TRBV30 and TRBJ1-5, is SQTIHQWPATLVQPVGSPLSLECTVEGTSNPNLYWYRQAAGRGLQLLFYSVGIGQISSEVPQNLSASRPQDRQFILSSKKLLLSDSGFYLCACSGGASDQPQHFGDGTRLSIL.

CDR3 residues: CASGDGKEEFF. CDR3 DNA: TGTGCCAGCGGGGACGGAAAGGAGGAGTTCTTC. The chain uses TRBV28 and TRBJ2-1; D might be TRBD1 or TRBD2, each matching 5 bases. Germline V CDR1 and CDR2: MDHEN, SYDVKM. V was pared by 8 bases and J by 14 bases, with 16 bases between. The CDR3 consists of 11 residues.

The chain recombines TRBV20-1 with TRBJ1-2; D is undetermined. Trimming took off 2 bases at V and 4 bases at J, with 5 bases between the two ends. CDR3 size: 11 residues. The germline CDR1 and CDR2 sequences are DFQATT and SNEGSKA (reference sequence). Here the CDR3 DNA reads TGCAGTGCTAGACAGTTCTATGGCTACACCTTC. Translated, it gives CSARQFYGYTF.

This chain links TRBV7-9 with TRBJ2-7; tentatively, D is TRBD1 (5 bases). The CDR3 sequence is 12 residues long. CDR1 and CDR2 (germline): SEHNR, FQNEAQ (reference sequence). V lost 5 bases, J lost 7 bases, and 12 bases lay in between. The DNA for the CDR3 is TGTGCCAGCAGCGCTCAGGGCTTGGAGCAGTACTTC. It encodes CASSAQGLEQYF.

The chain is built from TRBV6-1 and TRBJ2-3, with D uncertain. Trimming left V 4 bases short and J 0 bases short, with 11 bases between. Germline V gene lookup returns CDR1 MNHNS and CDR2 SASEGT. The CDR3 has 15 residues. The CDR3 sequence is CASSVTEWSTDTQYF. CDR3 coding DNA: TGTGCCAGCAGTGTAACCGAATGGAGCACAGATACGCAGTATTTT.

The CDR3 reads CASSLFSGRVNEQYF. The CDR3 coding sequence is TGTGCCAGCAGTTTATTTAGCGGGAGGGTTAACGAGCAGTACTTC. V gene TRBV27 combines with J gene TRBJ2-7, with 11 positions matching TRBD2. V lost 1 base to trimming and J lost 5 bases; unmatched junction nucleotides: 4. CDR3 size: 15 residues. The germline gives CDR1 MNHEY, CDR2 SMNVEV (reference sequence).

This clone was observed a single time. The chain uses TRBV19 and TRBJ2-5; possibly TRBD2 for D (5 bases). The CDR3 runs to 13 residues. Per the germline V gene, CDR1 is LNHDA and CDR2 is SQIVND (reference sequence). Trimming shortened V by 6 bases and J by 3 bases, and 11 bases separated the two germline ends. This CDR3 is CASSGMAEETQYF. The CDR3 DNA reads as TGTGCCAGTAGCGGGATGGCGGAAGAGACCCAGTACTTC. Full variable domain (rest looked up from reference TRBV19 and TRBJ2-5): DGGITQSPKYLFRKEGQNVTLSCEQNLNHDAMYWYRQDPGQGLRLIYYSQIVNDFQKGDIAEGYSVSREKKESFPLTVTSAQKNPTAFYLCASSGMAEETQYFGPGTRLLVL.

V is TRBV5-6 and J is TRBJ1-5, with D possibly matching TRBD1 (6 bases). The V and J ends lost 4 bases and 5 bases respectively, with 16 bases between them. This CDR3 spans 15 amino acids. Germline assignment: CDR1 SGHDT and CDR2 YYEEEE. The CDR3 DNA reads as TGTGCCAGCAGCCCGTCCGGGACACAACATCAGCCCCAGCATTTT. As protein: CASSPSGTQHQPQHF.

This chain links TRBV28 with TRBJ1-1; 8 bases are shared with TRBD1. The J segment lost 4 bases and the V segment lost 6 bases, leaving 10 bases of the junction unmatched. The CDR3 is made up of 15 amino acids. Germline CDR1 reads MDHEN; CDR2 reads SYDVKM. The CDR3 region has the DNA TGTGCCAGCAGCTTTACAGGGGGGCCACCCACTGAAGCTTTCTTT. Protein product: CASSFTGGPPTEAFF.

The CDR3 sequence: CASSLWGAYNEQFF. The CDR3 DNA is TGTGCCAGCAGCTTATGGGGGGCCTACAATGAGCAGTTCTTC. This chain connects TRBV11-2 to TRBJ2-1; weak D call: TRBD2 (6 bases). CDR3 length equals 14 residues. Trimming took off 2 bases at V and 2 bases at J, with 7 bases between the two ends. CDR1 and CDR2 from the germline V gene are SGHAT and FQNNGV.

The chain is built from TRBV28 and TRBJ1-2, with 7 bases lining up with TRBD1. The CDR3 is made up of 16 amino acids. Germline CDR1 and CDR2: MDHEN and SYDVKM. Losses at the gene ends were 2 bases for V and 4 bases for J; bases not matched to a gene: 10. Written as DNA, the CDR3 is TGTGCCAGCAGTTTAGAGGGGGCGTGGGATCGCTATGGCTACACCTTC. It specifies CASSLEGAWDRYGYTF.

This clone occurred a few times. The V call is TRBV5-1, the J call TRBJ1-1, with 8 bases identical to TRBD1. CDR3 size: 14 residues. Germline V gene lookup returns CDR1 SGHRS and CDR2 YFSETQ. Unmatched junction bases numbered 5, after V lost 3 bases and J lost 4 bases. The CDR3 here is CASSSTGAATEAFF. DNA for the CDR3: TGCGCCAGCAGCTCGACAGGGGCGGCCACTGAAGCTTTCTTT.

The chain links TRBV9 to TRBJ2-5; 7 bases are shared with TRBD1. Germline trimming cut 0 bases from V and 7 bases from J; bases unmatched to any gene: 12. The germline V gene encodes CDR1 SGDLS and CDR2 YYNGEE. The CDR3 sequence is 16 residues long. DNA of the CDR3: TGTGCCAGCAGCGTAGCTCCGACAGGGCGATACGGGACCCAGTACTTC. Translating it yields CASSVAPTGRYGTQYF.

The rearrangement uses TRBV29-1 and TRBJ2-7; a weak D match, TRBD2 (7 bases). Germline V gene lookup returns CDR1 SQVTM and CDR2 ANQGSEA. The V end lost 2 bases, the J end lost 3 bases, and 14 bases lay between the germline ends. The CDR3 contains 14 residues. The CDR3 loop is CSVERGGGGYEQYF. The CDR3, as DNA: TGCAGCGTTGAAAGGGGAGGGGGTGGCTACGAGCAGTACTTC.

The chain carries TRBV19 and TRBJ1-3; no clear D. CDR3 length equals 18 residues. Germline CDR1 and CDR2: LNHDA and SQIVND (reference sequence). V was shortened by 5 bases and J by 0 bases, with 20 bases between the two germline ends. The CDR3 DNA follows: TGTGCCAGTAGTGTTAGTACGGGTGCCTCTTACTCTGGAAACACCATATATTTT. Its translation is CASSVSTGASYSGNTIYF.

This clone is termed medium-sized. The chain combines TRBV7-2 with TRBJ1-2, with a tentative D call TRBD1 (5 bases). The V gene's germline CDR1 is SGHTA and CDR2 FQGNSA. The CDR3 covers 16 residues. V dropped 1 base and J dropped 9 bases, with 21 bases sitting between them. The CDR3 reads CASSLDPGRGVGSYTF. The CDR3, as DNA: TGTGCCAGCAGCTTAGACCCCGGACGGGGGGTTGGGAGCTACACCTTC.

This clone was counted a single time. The chain has TRBV7-8 and TRBJ2-5, with D perhaps matching TRBD2 (5 bases). The germline V gene encodes CDR1 SGHVS and CDR2 FQNEAQ. The CDR3 is 15 amino acids. Trimming pared 5 bases from V and 5 bases from J, leaving 18 bases between. The CDR3 DNA follows: TGTGCCAGCAGCCGTTTGGTGGGAGAGAGGGAGACCCAGTACTTC. Amino acids: CASSRLVGERETQYF.

The chain uses TRBV7-2 and TRBJ2-1; TRBD2 matches at 7 bases. This CDR3 comprises 13 residues. V gave up 4 bases and J gave up 10 bases; unmatched junction bases: 7. Germline lookup yields CDR1 SGHTA and CDR2 FQGNSA. The CDR3 loop is CASSSPPAGEQFF. The CDR3 DNA is TGTGCCAGCAGCTCCCCTCCAGCGGGGGAGCAGTTCTTC.

The chain uses TRBV5-4 and TRBJ2-2; weak D call: TRBD1 (5 bases). The CDR3 runs to 13 residues. Trimming took 7 bases from V and 6 from J, leaving 13 bases between them. Germline CDR1 is SGHNT and CDR2 is YYREEE (reference sequence). CDR3 sequence: CASAGQTPGELFF. CDR3 DNA sequence: TGTGCCAGCGCTGGACAAACCCCCGGGGAGCTGTTTTTT. The complete variable domain, with remaining parts taken from reference TRBV5-4 and TRBJ2-2, reads ETGVTQSPTHLIKTRGQQVTLRCSSQSGHNTVSWYQQALGQGPQFIFQYYREEENGRGNFPPRFSGLQFPNYSSELNVNALELDDSALYLCASAGQTPGELFFGEGSRLTVL.

A single count supports this clone. The chain joins TRBV29-1 to TRBJ1-2; D unclear. The CDR3 is 15 amino acids. The germline CDR1 and CDR2 sequences are SQVTM and ANQGSEA. The V and J ends lost 6 bases and 7 bases respectively, with 24 bases between them. The CDR3, as DNA: TGCAGCGTCGCCGGGGAGGCCTCACTAATCGGTGGCTACACCTTC. It yields the protein CSVAGEASLIGGYTF.

This clone was seen once. The chain uses TRBV5-1 and TRBJ2-2; D is unresolved. V dropped 3 bases and J dropped 3 bases, with 9 bases sitting between them. Germline CDR1 SGHRS, CDR2 YFSETQ. This CDR3 has 14 residues. CDR3 nucleotides: TGCGCCAGCAGCTCGACCACCGACACCGGGGAGCTGTTTTTT. Residues: CASSSTTDTGELFF.

The chain employs TRBV5-1 and TRBJ2-7, with 7 bases fitting TRBD1. The V and J ends lost 0 bases and 3 bases, in that order; junction bases with no gene match: 6. Germline loops: CDR1 SGHRS, CDR2 YFSETQ. The CDR3 runs 15 residues. CDR3 nucleotide sequence: TGCGCCAGCAGCTTGGCCCCGGGACAGATCTACGAGCAGTACTTC. Its protein product is CASSLAPGQIYEQYF.

The chain joins TRBV7-9 to TRBJ2-7, with a weak D call TRBD2 (5 bases). Germline CDR1 is SEHNR and CDR2 is FQNEAQ (reference sequence). There are 15 residues in the CDR3. Trimming shortened V by 5 bases and J by 0 bases, and 14 bases separated the two germline ends. The CDR3 DNA reads as TGTGCCAGCAGCCTACGGACTGGGGACTCCTACGAGCAGTACTTC. Translation gives CASSLRTGDSYEQYF.

This clone was picked up one time. V usage is TRBV7-9 and J usage is TRBJ1-2; TRBD1 matches 10 bases. The V gene end was trimmed by 2 bases and the J gene end by 3 bases; junction bases not matched to a gene: 3. The CDR3 runs to 15 residues. CDR1 and CDR2 from the germline V gene are SEHNR and FQNEAQ (reference sequence). In DNA, the CDR3 is TGTGCCAGCAGCTTAAGACAGGGGGCCGACTATGGCTACACCTTC. Its protein is CASSLRQGADYGYTF.

This sequence joins TRBV6-6 and TRBJ1-6; 9 nucleotides match TRBD1. There are 14 residues in the CDR3. The V gene end was trimmed by 6 bases and the J gene end by 4 bases; junction bases not matched to a gene: 1. CDR1 is MNHNY, CDR2 SVGAGI, per germline (reference sequence). For the CDR3, the DNA is TGTGCCAGCAGCGGGACAGGGTATAATTCACCCCTCCACTTT. It specifies CASSGTGYNSPLHF.

This clone came up once. This chain joins TRBV10-3 and TRBJ1-1; the match to TRBD1 covers 7 bases. Germline V gene lookup returns CDR1 ENHRY and CDR2 SYGVKD. The CDR3 has 14 residues. The V gene end was trimmed by 5 bases and the J gene end by 1 base; junction bases not matched to a gene: 4. The CDR3 DNA sequence: TGTGCCATCAGTTATGACAGGGAGAACACTGAAGCTTTCTTT. Amino acids: CAISYDRENTEAFF.

The chain joins TRBV19 to TRBJ2-5; 8 bases map to TRBD2. The germline V gene has CDR1 LNHDA and CDR2 SQIVND (reference sequence). Unmatched junction bases numbered 13, after V lost 7 bases and J lost 0 bases. The CDR3 has 17 residues. The CDR3 sequence is CASKPGLGMRYQETQYF. Written as DNA, the CDR3 is TGTGCCAGTAAACCGGGACTAGGGATGAGGTACCAAGAGACCCAGTACTTC.

The rearrangement joins TRBV10-3 to TRBJ2-1; 8 bases align to TRBD1. Germline loops: CDR1 ENHRY, CDR2 SYGVKD. CDR3 size: 16 residues. Losses at the gene ends were 2 bases for V and 0 bases for J; bases not matched to a gene: 3. The CDR3 DNA sequence: TGTGCCATCAGTGAGGGACAGGGCAACTCCTACAATGAGCAGTTCTTC. Translation: CAISEGQGNSYNEQFF.